These 29 T cell receptor beta chains were sequenced from one sample in a study of identical twins (dated by TCRdb to 2016 to 2017). Library prep was done by 5' RACE. Reads for this sample came from an Illumina HiSeq 2000. TCRdb trimmed public reads at Q25 via fastp, called clones via MiXCR and kept in-frame beta chains. When rows share a CDR3 protein, they turn into one entry using the most common DNA and genes. The sample data list about 220,000 distinct CDR3 sequences, and 9.4% of these were observed just once. Jointly, the top ten make up 5% to 6.5% of the sample. Sequenced material: memory (CD45RO+) T cells sorted from blood. This specimen's cell subset or site label, per the study, means: CD45RO+ enriched T cells. The receptors shown here come from a woman younger than 35 in good health.

The rearrangement joins TRBV7-9 to TRBJ1-2; 10 bases map to TRBD1. Germline trimming cut 5 bases from V and 8 bases from J; bases unmatched to any gene: 5. The germline CDR1 and CDR2 sequences are SEHNR and FQNEAQ (reference sequence). The CDR3 consists of 13 residues. This chain's CDR3 is CASSPPTGGGYTF. Written as DNA, the CDR3 is TGTGCCAGCAGCCCCCCGACAGGGGGCGGCTACACCTTC. Filled out from reference TRBV7-9 and TRBJ1-2, the complete variable domain reads DTGVSQNPRHKITKRGQNVTFRCDPISEHNRLYWYRQTLGQGPEFLTYFQNEAQLEKSRLLSDRFSAERPKGSFSTLEIQRTEQGDSAMYLCASSPPTGGGYTFGSGTRLTVV.

The chain couples TRBV11-1 to TRBJ2-5, with TRBD2 matching 11 bases. Germline assignment: CDR1 SGHAT and CDR2 FQDESV (reference sequence). This CDR3 contains 16 residues. Losses at the gene ends were 5 bases for V and 5 bases for J; bases not matched to a gene: 10. This CDR3 reads CASSLHSGGAGETQYF. In DNA, the CDR3 is TGTGCCAGCAGCCTACATAGCGGGGGGGCCGGGGAGACCCAGTACTTC.

A few counts support this clonotype. The V and J genes are TRBV5-1 and TRBJ1-1; D gene ambiguous. The germline V gene has CDR1 SGHRS and CDR2 YFSETQ. Trimming took off 4 bases at V and 4 bases at J, with 20 bases between the two ends. This CDR3 has 16 amino acids. The CDR3 region is CASSPSTAGLSTEAFF. The CDR3 DNA sequence: TGCGCCAGCAGCCCATCAACAGCGGGGTTGAGCACTGAAGCTTTCTTT.

This clonotype was observed a handful of times. The J gene is TRBJ2-2, the V gene TRBV4-1; 8 bases line up with TRBD1. The CDR3 runs 16 residues. Looked up from germline, CDR1 is MGHRA and CDR2 is YSYEKL. V lost 3 bases to trimming and J lost 1 base; unmatched junction nucleotides: 4. The CDR3 DNA follows: TGCGCCAGCAGCCAGAGCGGACAGGGGAACACCGGGGAGCTGTTTTTT. Its protein product is CASSQSGQGNTGELFF.

The J gene is TRBJ2-5, the V gene TRBV10-3, with TRBD2 matching over 8 bases. The V and J ends lost 10 bases and 4 bases, in that order; junction bases with no gene match: 8. Germline values: CDR1 ENHRY, CDR2 SYGVKD. The CDR3 covers 13 residues. CDR3 region: CASASGWGETQYF. As DNA, the CDR3 is TGTGCCAGCGCTAGCGGGTGGGGAGAGACCCAGTACTTC.

The chain is built from TRBV10-1 and TRBJ2-1; weak D call: TRBD2 (5 bases). The germline V and J ends were trimmed by 3 bases and 5 bases, with 11 bases remaining between them. Germline V CDR1 and CDR2: WNHNN, SYGVQD (reference sequence). The CDR3 extends over 14 amino acids. CDR3 sequence (DNA): TGCGCCAGCAGTGAAGGGAGATCAAACAATGAGCAGTTCTTC. Residues: CASSEGRSNNEQFF.

There are a few counts of this clonotype. The V call is TRBV10-3, the J call TRBJ2-7; TRBD2 is a possible D gene (6 bases). V lost 10 bases to trimming and J lost 0 bases, with 13 bases between them. Germline CDR1 is ENHRY and CDR2 is SYGVKD. The CDR3 consists of 13 residues. The CDR3 spells CASHSGSSYEQYF. The CDR3 DNA follows: TGTGCCAGCCATAGCGGAAGCTCCTACGAGCAGTACTTC.

Many counts were recorded for this clonotype. The chain recombines TRBV6-2 or TRBV6-3 with TRBJ2-1; no firm D call. The ends were cut back, 2 bases at V and 9 bases at J, with 14 bases in the middle. CDR3 length equals 14 residues. Per germline, CDR1 MNHEY and CDR2 SVGEGT. In DNA form, the CDR3 reads TGTGCCAGCAGTTACCCAGCCACCCCACTTGAGCAGTTCTTC. It yields the protein CASSYPATPLEQFF.

At least ten counts were recorded for this clonotype. The chain uses TRBV20-1 and TRBJ2-7; TRBD1 might be the D (6 bases). The CDR3 is made up of 14 amino acids. Trimming cost V 5 bases and J 3 bases, with 17 bases left between them. Per germline, CDR1 DFQATT and CDR2 SNEGSKA (reference sequence). The CDR3 sequence: CSAGSQGIGYEQYF. The CDR3 DNA is TGCAGTGCTGGCTCTCAGGGGATTGGCTACGAGCAGTACTTC.

This clonotype turned up a few times. The rearrangement joins TRBV5-1 to TRBJ2-7; D not certain. Germline V gene sequence: CDR1 SGHRS, CDR2 YFSETQ. This CDR3 comprises 14 residues. The V and J ends lost 0 bases and 3 bases respectively, with 10 bases between them. In DNA, the CDR3 is TGCGCCAGCAGCTTGGGGGCCCGGCTCTACGAGCAGTACTTC. This sequence encodes CASSLGARLYEQYF.

This clonotype was counted between two and nine times. V usage is TRBV6-6 and J usage is TRBJ1-2; no clear D gene. The CDR3 has 12 amino acids. Trimming took off 11 bases at V and 1 base at J, with 11 bases between the two ends. Germline CDR1 reads MNHNY; CDR2 reads SVGAGI (reference sequence). The CDR3 nucleotides read TGTGCCGGAAACAGCTTTAACTATGGCTACACCTTC. Residues: CAGNSFNYGYTF.

This chain uses TRBV7-2 with TRBJ2-7, with D unresolved. CDR3 length: 13 residues. V was trimmed by 3 bases and J by 7 bases, leaving 13 bases between them. Germline V gene sequence: CDR1 SGHTA, CDR2 FQGNSA. CDR3 in DNA: TGTGCCAGCAGCTTGGTTGGATTAGGGGAGCAGTACTTC. It encodes CASSLVGLGEQYF.

The chain couples TRBV20-1 to TRBJ2-1, with 9 bases fitting TRBD2. Trimming at V came to 5 bases and at J to 5 bases, leaving 10 bases not matched to a gene. CDR1 is DFQATT and CDR2 is SNEGSKA in the germline V gene (reference sequence). This CDR3 is 15 amino acids long. As DNA, the CDR3 is TGCAGTGCTCTCCCTCCGGCTAGCGGGAACAATGAGCAGTTCTTC. This translates into CSALPPASGNNEQFF.

This clonotype has a count of ten or more. The chain carries TRBV7-9 and TRBJ2-1, with no clear D. From germline, CDR1 is SEHNR and CDR2 FQNEAQ (reference sequence). V lost 1 base and J lost 5, with 15 bases in between. The CDR3 loop spans 16 amino acids. The CDR3, as DNA: TGTGCCAGCAGCTTAGTTCGCTCAGCAGAACACAATGAGCAGTTCTTC. Protein: CASSLVRSAEHNEQFF.

This clonotype was seen many times. The chain links TRBV12-3 or TRBV12-4 to TRBJ2-7, with TRBD2 matching over 8 bases. This CDR3 has 14 amino acids. The ends lost 3 bases at V and 6 bases at J; junction bases unmatched: 7. CDR3 in DNA: TGTGCCAGCAGTTTGAGCGGGAGCCAGGTCGAGCAGTACTTC. This encodes CASSLSGSQVEQYF.

This clonotype has more than one count but fewer than ten. The chain is built from TRBV20-1 and TRBJ1-4; TRBD1 matches 9 bases. The CDR3 totals 14 residues. Germline V gene data show CDR1 as DFQATT and CDR2 as SNEGSKA (reference sequence). The ends lost 5 bases at V and 7 bases at J; junction bases unmatched: 8. CDR3 in DNA: TGCAGTGCTCCTGCACAGGGGGCGAGTGAAAAACTGTTTTTT. This codes for CSAPAQGASEKLFF.

The chain joins TRBV27 to TRBJ2-7, with 7 bases identical to TRBD2. The CDR3 is 14 residues long. J was trimmed by 3 bases and V by 4 bases; bases with no gene match: 6. CDR1 and CDR2 from the germline V gene are MNHEY and SMNVEV (reference sequence). CDR3 nucleotide sequence: TGTGCCAGCAGTTCAAGAGCGGGGTTCTACGAGCAGTACTTC. Residues: CASSSRAGFYEQYF.

The rearrangement joins TRBV18 to TRBJ2-1, with 7 bases aligning to TRBD2. The CDR3 runs to 15 residues. The junction had 7 bases not matched to a gene; V was cut back by 6 bases and J by 2 bases. CDR1 is KGHSH and CDR2 is LQKENI in the germline V gene. Here the CDR3 DNA reads TGTGCCAGCTCCAAGGGAGGGAGGGCCTACAATGAGCAGTTCTTC. Residues: CASSKGGRAYNEQFF.

The V gene is TRBV20-1, the J gene TRBJ1-2, with D perhaps matching TRBD1 (5 bases). The CDR3 spans 13 residues. The germline V and J ends were trimmed by 6 bases and 3 bases, with 14 bases remaining between them. Germline V CDR1 and CDR2: DFQATT, SNEGSKA (reference sequence). The CDR3 region is CSAPDTSYYGYTF. In DNA, the CDR3 is TGCAGTGCCCCGGACACTTCATACTATGGCTACACCTTC.

In this sample, this clonotype turned up a few times. The rearrangement links TRBV12-3 or TRBV12-4 to TRBJ2-1; TRBD2 matches at 11 bases. Trimming cost V 8 bases and J 6 bases; bases outside gene matches: 3. The CDR3 has 13 amino acids. The CDR3 DNA follows: TGTGCCAGCCGCGGACTAGCGGGCAATGAGCAGTTCTTC. It specifies CASRGLAGNEQFF.

This chain links TRBV19 with TRBJ2-7; no clear D. Germline V lookup: CDR1 LNHDA, CDR2 SQIVND (reference sequence). V was shortened by 4 bases and J by 0 bases, with 10 bases between the two germline ends. The CDR3 extends over 14 amino acids. DNA for the CDR3: TGTGCCAGTAGTACTCAGAGCTACTCCTACGAGCAGTACTTC. As protein: CASSTQSYSYEQYF.

This clonotype was seen a few times. V is TRBV27 and J is TRBJ1-5, with a possible D match to TRBD1 (5 bases). Per the germline V gene, CDR1 is MNHEY and CDR2 is SMNVEV (reference sequence). Trimming took off 6 bases at V and 0 bases at J, with 12 bases between the two ends. This CDR3 is 15 amino acids long. CDR3 sequence reads: CASRRGAGSNQPQHF. In DNA, the CDR3 is TGTGCCAGCAGAAGGGGCGCGGGTAGCAATCAGCCCCAGCATTTT.

The rearrangement links TRBV20-1 to TRBJ2-3; 12 nucleotides agree with TRBD2. CDR1 DFQATT and CDR2 SNEGSKA come from the germline V gene (reference sequence). CDR3 length equals 14 residues. J lost 6 bases, V lost 5 bases, and 6 bases had no gene match. CDR3 bases: TGCAGTGCTGAGACTAGCGGGAGATATGATACGCAGTATTTT. Translation gives CSAETSGRYDTQYF.

This clonotype was found a few times. The V gene is TRBV3-1, the J gene TRBJ2-2, with 9 positions matching TRBD1. The CDR3 spans 16 residues. V was pared by 2 bases and J by 5 bases, with 6 bases of the junction left unmatched. Germline values: CDR1 LGHDT, CDR2 YNNKEL (reference sequence). CDR3 sequence: CASSQTGGAGTGELFF. CDR3 in DNA: TGTGCCAGCAGCCAAACAGGGGGCGCGGGGACCGGGGAGCTGTTTTTT. The full variable domain, completed using reference TRBV3-1 and TRBJ2-2, is DTAVSQTPKYLVTQMGNDKSIKCEQNLGHDTMYWYKQDSKKFLKIMFSYNNKELIINETVPNRFSPKSPDKAHLNLHINSLELGDSAVYFCASSQTGGAGTGELFFGEGSRLTVL.

The chain combines TRBV5-1 with TRBJ1-1, with D hard to call. The V and J ends lost 4 bases and 5 bases respectively, with 18 bases between them. The germline V gene encodes CDR1 SGHRS and CDR2 YFSETQ. This CDR3 has 15 residues. The DNA for the CDR3 is TGCGCCAGCAGCGCTGATGGACGGGGTAGGACTGAAGCTTTCTTT. This codes for CASSADGRGRTEAFF. Supplemented by reference TRBV5-1 and TRBJ1-1, the full variable domain reads KAGVTQTPRYLIKTRGQQVTLSCSPISGHRSVSWYQQTPGQGLQFLFEYFSETQRNKGNFPGRFSGRQFSNSRSEMNVSTLELGDSALYLCASSADGRGRTEAFFGQGTRLTVV.

The sample holds many counts of this clonotype. V is TRBV11-2 and J is TRBJ2-5; 7 nucleotides agree with TRBD1. Germline CDR1 reads SGHAT; CDR2 reads FQNNGV. The CDR3 spans 15 residues. V dropped 5 bases and J dropped 5; count of bases not matched to a gene: 11. The CDR3: CASSPDSTGTETQYF. DNA for the CDR3: TGTGCCAGCAGCCCAGACTCGACAGGGACGGAGACCCAGTACTTC.

There are many counts of this clonotype. The chain uses TRBV5-1 and TRBJ2-3; D is possibly TRBD1 (8 bases). Germline CDR1 is SGHRS and CDR2 is YFSETQ. The CDR3 contains 14 residues. The V end was cut by 6 bases, the J end by 5 bases, with 16 bases between. CDR3 DNA sequence: TGCGCCAGCAACTCGGACAGGGAGGGAGATACGCAGTATTTT. Translating gives CASNSDREGDTQYF.

V is TRBV5-5 and J is TRBJ1-5, with 7 bases that match TRBD1. The CDR3 consists of 15 residues. Germline V gives CDR1 SGHKS, CDR2 YYEKEE (reference sequence). With 6 bases clipped from V and 3 bases from J, the junction kept 9 bases outside the gene matches. This CDR3 reads CASTLTGAINQPQHF. The CDR3, as DNA: TGTGCCAGCACCCTAACAGGGGCGATCAATCAGCCCCAGCATTTT. Full variable domain (outside the CDR3, taken from reference TRBV5-5 and TRBJ1-5): DAGVTQSPTHLIKTRGQQVTLRCSPISGHKSVSWYQQVLGQGPQFIFQYYEKEERGRGNFPDRFSARQFPNYSSELNVNALLLGDSALYLCASTLTGAINQPQHFGDGTRLSIL.

The chain couples TRBV3-1 to TRBJ1-1; D unclear. Germline V gives CDR1 LGHDT, CDR2 YNNKEL (reference sequence). V lost 0 bases to trimming and J lost 8 bases, with 10 bases between them. The CDR3 is 13 amino acids. The DNA of the CDR3 is TGTGCCAGCAGCCAAGAATTTGGGTTCGAAGCTTTCTTT. It yields the protein CASSQEFGFEAFF. The full variable domain, its missing parts supplied by reference TRBV3-1 and TRBJ1-1, is DTAVSQTPKYLVTQMGNDKSIKCEQNLGHDTMYWYKQDSKKFLKIMFSYNNKELIINETVPNRFSPKSPDKAHLNLHINSLELGDSAVYFCASSQEFGFEAFFGQGTRLTVV.